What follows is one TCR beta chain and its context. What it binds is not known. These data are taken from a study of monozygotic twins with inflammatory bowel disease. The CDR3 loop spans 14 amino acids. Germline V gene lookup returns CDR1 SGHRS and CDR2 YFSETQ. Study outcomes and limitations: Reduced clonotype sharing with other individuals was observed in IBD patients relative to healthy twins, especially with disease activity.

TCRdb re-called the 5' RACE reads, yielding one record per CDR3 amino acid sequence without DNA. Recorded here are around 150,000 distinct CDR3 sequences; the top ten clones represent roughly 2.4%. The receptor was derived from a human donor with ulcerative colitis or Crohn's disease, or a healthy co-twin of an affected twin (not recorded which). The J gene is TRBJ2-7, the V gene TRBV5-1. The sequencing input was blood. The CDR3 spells CASSERGSSYEQYF.